This TCR beta chain was found in a study of shared clonotypes between healthy human individuals. Using immunoSEQ multiplex PCR, the repertoire was profiled, and TCRdb retains in-frame clones only, with some absent. The sample carries about 530,000 clones, 90% to 97% recorded once. The V end was cut by 2 bases, the J end by 1 base, with 12 bases between. Per germline, CDR1 SGHDT and CDR2 YYEEEE. The CDR3 is 16 amino acids. This clone was found once. What was sequenced was naive CD4+ T cells sorted from blood. Subset indicated: CD45RA+ positively selected. The source is a woman under 40 in good health. The chain joins TRBV5-6 to TRBJ2-2; D perhaps matches TRBD2 (6 bases). The CDR3 reads CASSLFLGGNTGELFF. The CDR3 DNA is TGTGCCAGCAGCTTATTCCTGGGAGGGAACACCGGGGAGCTGTTTTTT. The full variable domain, completed using reference TRBV5-6 and TRBJ2-2, is DAGVTQSPTHLIKTRGQQVTLRCSPKSGHDTVSWYQQALGQGPQFIFQYYEEEERQRGNFPDRFSGHQFPNYSSELNVNALLLGDSALYLCASSLFLGGNTGELFFGEGSRLTVL.